Presented here are 29 T cell receptor beta chains from one specimen sequenced in a study of blood T cells in healthy people across ages. A second about 7 to 11 cycle PCR used barcoded and J-beta primers. MiXCR, applied by TCRdb to the 5' RACE reads, yields one record per CDR3 protein. The profile shows about 830,000 distinct CDR3 sequences, over 45% of them singletons. Specimen: blood. These receptors were taken from a man aged 30-40 years in good health.

This clonotype was picked up one time. The CDR3: CAISESQGASREKLFF. The CDR3 DNA reads TGTGCCATCAGTGAGTCACAGGGGGCGAGTCGTGAAAAACTGTTTTTT. This chain uses TRBV10-3 with TRBJ1-4, with TRBD1 matching over 9 bases. V was clipped by 0 bases and J by 7 bases; unmatched bases: 6. This CDR3 comprises 16 residues. Germline V CDR1 and CDR2: ENHRY, SYGVKD.

The chain has TRBV10-3 and TRBJ2-7; TRBD2 might be the D (5 bases). V was trimmed by 10 bases and J by 0 bases, leaving 13 bases between them. The length of the CDR3 is 13 residues. Germline lookup yields CDR1 ENHRY and CDR2 SYGVKD. The CDR3 spells CATLSGNSYEQYF. For the CDR3, the DNA is TGTGCCACCCTTTCGGGGAACTCCTACGAGCAGTACTTC.

This clonotype has a count of ten or more. The chain joins TRBV2 to TRBJ2-3; possible D gene TRBD2, 5 bases. Germline assignment: CDR1 SNHLY and CDR2 FYNNEI. V shed 8 bases and J shed 6 bases, with 15 bases lying between them. This CDR3 spans 13 amino acids. CDR3 in amino acids: CASLDGVSDTQYF. The CDR3 nucleotides are TGTGCCAGCCTCGACGGGGTCAGCGATACGCAGTATTTT.

The chain joins TRBV20-1 to TRBJ2-7; D is unclear. The CDR3 is 13 residues long. Germline V gene lookup returns CDR1 DFQATT and CDR2 SNEGSKA (reference sequence). Trimming took off 1 base at V and 3 bases at J, with 10 bases between the two ends. In DNA form, the CDR3 reads TGCAGTGCTAGAGGGGCACTCGTCTACGAGCAGTACTTC. It encodes CSARGALVYEQYF.

This clonotype has a handful of counts. The chain joins TRBV20-1 to TRBJ1-2, with D possibly TRBD1 on 5 matching bases. This CDR3 region has 13 residues. Germline CDR1 and CDR2: DFQATT and SNEGSKA (reference sequence). Trimming took 0 bases from V and 12 from J, leaving 17 bases between them. CDR3 loop: CSARDAGLRGDTF. CDR3 nucleotide sequence: TGCAGTGCTAGAGATGCGGGCCTGAGGGGTGACACCTTC.

DNA of the CDR3: TGTGCCAGCAGCTATGGACATGGCTATGGCTACACCTTC. Its protein is CASSYGHGYGYTF. V gene TRBV12-3 or TRBV12-4 combines with J gene TRBJ1-2; TRBD1 might be the D (5 bases). There are 13 residues in the CDR3. V was cut by 6 bases and J by 4 bases, with 12 bases left in between.

V usage is TRBV7-2 and J usage is TRBJ2-7; 11 bases line up with TRBD2. V lost 2 bases and J lost 1; bases outside the gene matches: 4. The CDR3 length is 16 residues. The germline gives CDR1 SGHTA, CDR2 FQGNSA. CDR3 in DNA: TGTGCCAGCAGCTTATTTCTAGCGGGGGGTTCCTACGAGCAGTACTTC. Translated: CASSLFLAGGSYEQYF.

The chain employs TRBV9 and TRBJ1-5; D not certain. The V gene lost 0 bases and the J gene lost 4 bases, with 8 bases spanning the gap. Germline CDR1 SGDLS, CDR2 YYNGEE. There are 14 residues in the CDR3. The CDR3 protein is CASSVGGINQPQHF. The CDR3 region has the DNA TGTGCCAGCAGCGTAGGAGGAATAAATCAGCCCCAGCATTTT.

The chain recombines TRBV19 with TRBJ1-5, with D possibly matching TRBD1 (6 bases). Trimming shortened V by 1 base and J by 0 bases, and 13 bases separated the two germline ends. The CDR3 runs 17 residues. Looked up from germline, CDR1 is LNHDA and CDR2 is SQIVND (reference sequence). This CDR3 reads CASSIAGQSYSNQPQHF. In DNA form, the CDR3 reads TGTGCCAGTAGTATAGCTGGACAGAGTTATAGCAATCAGCCCCAGCATTTT.

The chain has TRBV20-1 and TRBJ2-7, with 7 bases lining up with TRBD2. The length of the CDR3 is 15 residues. V lost 6 bases, J lost 7 bases, and 18 bases stayed unmatched. CDR1 DFQATT and CDR2 SNEGSKA come from the germline V gene (reference sequence). CDR3 sequence: CSAIPSGGGRREQYF. In nucleotides, the CDR3 is TGCAGTGCGATCCCTAGCGGTGGGGGACGGAGGGAGCAGTACTTC.

V usage is TRBV12-3 or TRBV12-4 and J usage is TRBJ1-2, with D possibly matching TRBD1 (5 bases). V was clipped by 6 bases and J by 0 bases, with 17 bases between them. This CDR3 is 16 amino acids long. This CDR3 reads CASSPGTLLSNYGYTF. The CDR3 nucleotides are TGTGCCAGCAGCCCCGGGACCCTGTTATCTAACTATGGCTACACCTTC.

The chain recombines TRBV4-1 with TRBJ1-1; D unclear. V was pared by 8 bases and J by 4 bases, with 14 bases between. This CDR3 has 13 amino acids. Germline loops: CDR1 MGHRA, CDR2 YSYEKL. This chain's CDR3 is CASGPARRTEAFF. The CDR3, as DNA: TGCGCCAGCGGCCCCGCGCGCCGCACTGAAGCTTTCTTT.

CDR3 in amino acids: CASSQEILAGVTNEQFF. CDR3 bases: TGCGCCAGCAGCCAGGAGATCCTAGCGGGAGTGACCAATGAGCAGTTCTTC. V usage is TRBV4-1 and J usage is TRBJ2-1; 10 bases fit TRBD2. After removal of 3 bases from V and 6 bases from J, the junction contained 11 bases not matched to a gene. CDR3 length: 17 amino acids. The germline CDR1 and CDR2 sequences are MGHRA and YSYEKL.

The chain joins TRBV20-1 to TRBJ2-3, with 7 bases identical to TRBD2. The V segment lost 6 bases and the J segment 2 bases; nucleotides outside the gene matches: 14. Germline assignment: CDR1 DFQATT and CDR2 SNEGSKA (reference sequence). CDR3 length: 16 residues. In DNA form, the CDR3 reads TGCAGTGCGGAGCTTCCTTCCGGGACTAACACAGATACGCAGTATTTT. This encodes CSAELPSGTNTDTQYF.

This clonotype was detected once. This chain links TRBV20-1 with TRBJ2-3; D may be TRBD1 or TRBD2 (5 bases each). The V and J ends lost 4 bases and 5 bases respectively, with 10 bases between them. CDR1 DFQATT and CDR2 SNEGSKA come from the germline V gene (reference sequence). The CDR3 loop spans 12 amino acids. The CDR3 DNA reads TGCAGTGCTACTCCAGGGAGAGATACGCAGTATTTT. Translation: CSATPGRDTQYF.

This rearrangement joins TRBV4-2 to TRBJ1-3, with D unresolved. Trimming shortened V by 4 bases and J by 0 bases, and 10 bases separated the two germline ends. CDR1 and CDR2 from the germline V gene are LGHNA and YNFKEQ. There are 15 residues in the CDR3. In DNA, the CDR3 is TGTGCCAGCAGCCGCCGGGAGAGCTCTGGAAACACCATATATTTT. As protein: CASSRRESSGNTIYF.

This sequence joins TRBV27 and TRBJ2-4, with D maybe TRBD1 (6 bases). V was clipped by 5 bases and J by 0 bases, with 14 bases between them. This CDR3 has 16 amino acids. The germline gives CDR1 MNHEY, CDR2 SMNVEV (reference sequence). The CDR3 nucleotides are TGTGCCAGCAGTAAACAGGGCTCCCTAGCCAAAAACATTCAGTACTTC. Its translation is CASSKQGSLAKNIQYF.

This clonotype appeared a few times. The rearrangement joins TRBV7-2 to TRBJ2-7; tentative D call: TRBD2 (6 bases). The J call may be incorrect, as the DNA end agrees better with TRBJ2-5. CDR3 length: 12 amino acids. Looked up from germline, CDR1 is SGHTA and CDR2 is FQGNSA. The CDR3 DNA reads as TGTGCCAGCAGCTTAATGGGGGGGACCCAGTACTTC. Residues: CASSLMGGTQYF.

A few counts support this clonotype. The V and J genes are TRBV28 and TRBJ1-6, with unresolved D. Germline V gene lookup returns CDR1 MDHEN and CDR2 SYDVKM. This CDR3 region has 19 residues. V was shortened by 6 bases and J by 1 base, with 22 bases between the two germline ends. CDR3 sequence: CASRQSSGSRRSYNSPLHF. CDR3 in DNA: TGTGCCAGCAGACAGAGTTCCGGGAGCCGGAGGTCCTATAATTCACCCCTCCACTTT.

This clonotype has just a few counts. The chain combines TRBV5-4 with TRBJ2-1; D gene ambiguous. Germline V gives CDR1 SGHNT, CDR2 YYREEE (reference sequence). The CDR3 is made up of 13 amino acids. The V and J ends lost 4 bases and 8 bases respectively, with 13 bases between them. The CDR3 sequence is CASSVGPGDEQFF. Written as DNA, the CDR3 is TGTGCCAGCAGCGTAGGCCCTGGGGATGAGCAGTTCTTC.

In this sample, this clonotype turned up once. The chain combines TRBV20-1 with TRBJ2-1; TRBD2 agrees at 10 bases. V was pared by 6 bases and J by 7 bases, with 21 bases of the junction left unmatched. Per germline, CDR1 DFQATT and CDR2 SNEGSKA (reference sequence). The CDR3 consists of 18 residues. CDR3 nucleotide sequence: TGCAGTGCCCCTCCCCACCCATCTAGCGGGGGATGGGGGAATGAGCAGTTCTTC. This codes for CSAPPHPSSGGWGNEQFF.

In its sample, this clonotype was seen a few times. The gene calls are TRBV20-1 and TRBJ2-1; 10 nucleotides align to TRBD2. The CDR3 covers 16 residues. Germline trimming cut 3 bases from V and 6 bases from J; bases unmatched to any gene: 11. Germline V CDR1 and CDR2: DFQATT, SNEGSKA (reference sequence). The CDR3 region is CSASPISGRATNEQFF. As DNA, the CDR3 is TGCAGTGCTAGCCCGATAAGCGGGAGGGCCACCAATGAGCAGTTCTTC.

This clonotype was observed a handful of times. This sequence joins TRBV29-1 and TRBJ2-4; tentatively, D is TRBD1 (6 bases). The better agreement between TRBJ2-7 and the DNA end casts doubt on the J call. CDR1 and CDR2 from the germline V gene are SQVTM and ANQGSEA. The CDR3 is made up of 12 amino acids. The CDR3 loop is CSVERDNYEQYF. The DNA for the CDR3 is TGCAGCGTTGAACGGGACAACTACGAGCAGTACTTC.

The chain has TRBV7-4 and TRBJ2-5, with D perhaps matching TRBD1 or TRBD2 (5 bases each). The V gene's germline CDR1 is SGHVT and CDR2 SQSDAQ. CDR3 length: 17 amino acids. V was shortened by 4 bases and J by 2 bases, with 20 bases between the two germline ends. The CDR3 is CASSSWGWAPEQETQYF. CDR3 DNA: TGTGCCAGCAGCTCCTGGGGGTGGGCACCAGAACAAGAGACCCAGTACTTC. The whole variable domain, filled in from reference TRBV7-4 and TRBJ2-5, reads GAGVSQSPRYKVAKRGRDVALRCDSISGHVTLYWYRQTLGQGSEVLTYSQSDAQRDKSGRPSGRFSAERPERSVSTLKIQRTEQGDSAVYLCASSSWGWAPEQETQYFGPGTRLLVL.

This chain joins TRBV29-1 and TRBJ2-7, with a tentative D call TRBD1 (5 bases). The CDR3 sequence is 13 residues long. Germline loops: CDR1 SQVTM, CDR2 ANQGSEA. V lost 7 bases, J lost 2 bases, and 15 bases lay in between. As DNA, the CDR3 is TGCAGCGCGGGTAAGGGGCAGCCCTACGAGCAGTACTTC. It codes for CSAGKGQPYEQYF.

The rearrangement links TRBV20-1 to TRBJ2-5, with D tentatively TRBD2 (6 bases). Trimming took off 3 bases at V and 1 base at J, with 15 bases between the two ends. The CDR3 length is 15 residues. CDR1 and CDR2 (germline): DFQATT, SNEGSKA (reference sequence). The chain's CDR3 is CSASPFRTTQETQYF. The CDR3 region has the DNA TGCAGTGCTAGTCCCTTTCGGACTACCCAAGAGACCCAGTACTTC.

In DNA form, the CDR3 reads TGTGCCAGCACCCAAAACAGGGTCCTAGGCTACGAGCAGTACTTC. This translates into CASTQNRVLGYEQYF. The chain couples TRBV6-6 to TRBJ2-4; a possible D gene is TRBD1 (6 bases). The J call is doubtful: the DNA matches TRBJ2-7 better. CDR3 length: 15 residues. Germline values: CDR1 MNHNY, CDR2 SVGAGI (reference sequence).

This clonotype was found once. This chain joins TRBV20-1 and TRBJ2-3; 9 bases are a match to TRBD2. This CDR3 comprises 16 residues. V lost 5 bases to trimming and J lost 5 bases; unmatched junction nucleotides: 14. Looked up from germline, CDR1 is DFQATT and CDR2 is SNEGSKA (reference sequence). The chain's CDR3 is CSAQLTSGRGGDTQYF. CDR3 nucleotides: TGCAGTGCTCAACTGACTAGCGGAAGAGGTGGAGATACGCAGTATTTT.

The genes are TRBV12-3 or TRBV12-4 and TRBJ1-5; D possibly corresponds to TRBD1 (6 bases). The CDR3 extends over 14 amino acids. Deletions cut 4 bases from V and 7 bases from J, with 14 bases between. The CDR3 DNA is TGTGCCAGCAGTTCAGGGGTCAACGGGCAGCCCCAGCATTTT. Translated: CASSSGVNGQPQHF.